This passage covers 3 T cell receptor beta chains from one sample sequenced in a study of blood T cells in healthy people across ages. Through a sample-barcoded 5' primer and a J-beta primer mix, a second PCR was run for roughly 6 to 12 cycles. TCRdb reanalysed the 5' RACE reads using MiXCR and keeps one entry per CDR3 protein. The sample comprises 1.5 million or so distinct CDR3 sequences, approximately 43% of which are singletons, and about 4% rests with the top ten. Sample: blood. The receptors stem from a woman aged 18-29 years in good health.

The chain is built from TRBV12-3 or TRBV12-4 and TRBJ1-5; 8 positions match TRBD1. The V and J ends lost 4 bases and 5 bases, in that order; junction bases with no gene match: 7. The CDR3 loop spans 15 amino acids. The CDR3 DNA reads TGTGCCAGCAGTTACTCAGGGGGCCCGGATCAGCCCCAGCATTTT. Translated, it gives CASSYSGGPDQPQHF.

A few counts support this clonotype. The rearrangement uses TRBV4-2 and TRBJ2-1; D is perhaps TRBD1 (7 bases). Germline V gene data show CDR1 as LGHNA and CDR2 as YNFKEQ. V shed 1 base and J shed 3 bases, with 13 bases lying between them. The CDR3 spans 16 residues. The CDR3: CASSQAPQGGYNEQFF. The CDR3 DNA reads TGTGCCAGCAGCCAAGCACCCCAGGGGGGCTACAATGAGCAGTTCTTC.

This sequence joins TRBV9 and TRBJ1-2; 10 bases fit TRBD1. The germline V gene encodes CDR1 SGDLS and CDR2 YYNGEE. The CDR3 length is 16 residues. Trimming cost V 2 bases and J 1 base; bases outside gene matches: 5. This CDR3 is CASSVSTGGRNYGYTF. Here the CDR3 DNA reads TGTGCCAGCAGCGTTTCGACAGGGGGCCGTAACTATGGCTACACCTTC.